Presented here are 13 T cell receptor beta chains from one specimen sequenced in a study of T cell responses to AZD1222 COVID-19 vaccine. Here immunoSEQ multiplex PCR was the method, and the copy in TCRdb shows in-frame clones only, minus some. This sample has 100,000 to 130,000 clones, with around 90% found just once. The sample in question was peripheral blood, obtained 28 days after the second AZD1222 dose. The receptors derive from an adult who received the AZD1222 COVID-19 vaccine.

V and J are TRBV3-1 (or the pseudogene TRBV3-2) and TRBJ2-1; 9 nucleotides line up with TRBD2. The ends lost 3 bases at V and 3 bases at J; junction bases unmatched: 3. CDR1 is LGHDT, CDR2 YNNKEL, per germline (reference sequence). This CDR3 has 15 amino acids. Written as DNA, the CDR3 is TGTGCCAGCAGCCAGAGTAGCGGGGGCTACAATGAGCAGTTCTTC. It encodes CASSQSSGGYNEQFF.

The chain uses TRBV7-2 and TRBJ2-1; no reliable D call. The CDR3 covers 17 residues. With 4 bases removed from V and 0 bases from J, the gap between germline ends came to 16 bases. Germline CDR1 SGHTA, CDR2 FQGNSA. Here the CDR3 reads CASSSNPHSSSYNEQFF. CDR3 sequence (DNA): TGTGCCAGCAGCTCAAATCCCCACAGTAGCTCCTACAATGAGCAGTTCTTC.

This clone was seen a few times. In DNA, the CDR3 is TGCAGCGTTGCGCGGGGGGGTACGGCTGAAGCTTTCTTT. Its translation is CSVARGGTAEAFF. The rearrangement joins TRBV29-1 to TRBJ1-1; perhaps TRBD1 as D (5 bases). This CDR3 spans 13 amino acids. Trimming took off 4 bases at V and 6 bases at J, with 15 bases between the two ends. The germline gives CDR1 SQVTM, CDR2 ANQGSEA.

The rearrangement uses TRBV9 and TRBJ1-4; possible D gene TRBD1, 5 bases. V lost 0 bases and J 10 bases, leaving 13 bases between the germline ends. The CDR3 sequence is 14 residues long. The V gene's germline CDR1 is SGDLS and CDR2 YYNGEE. CDR3 sequence reads: CASSVEVMGGKLFF. CDR3 coding DNA: TGTGCCAGCAGCGTAGAAGTGATGGGGGGAAAACTGTTTTTT.

V usage is TRBV7-8 and J usage is TRBJ1-4; 7 bases map to TRBD1. The ends lost 3 bases at V and 4 bases at J; junction bases unmatched: 5. Germline loops: CDR1 SGHVS, CDR2 FQNEAQ. The CDR3 spans 15 residues. CDR3 amino acids: CASSFGTAGNEKLFF. The CDR3 region has the DNA TGTGCCAGCAGCTTCGGGACAGCGGGTAATGAAAAACTGTTTTTT.

The genes are TRBV9 and TRBJ1-4; TRBD1 matches 9 bases. There are 15 residues in the CDR3. V was pared by 4 bases and J by 4 bases, with 5 bases of the junction left unmatched. Germline assignment: CDR1 SGDLS and CDR2 YYNGEE. In DNA form, the CDR3 reads TGTGCCAGCAGCCTCTCGGGACAGGGTAATGAAAAACTGTTTTTT. It is translated as CASSLSGQGNEKLFF.

This clone was seen only once. This chain joins TRBV7-8 and TRBJ2-1; the match to TRBD1 covers 9 bases. The ends lost 6 bases at V and 4 bases at J; junction bases unmatched: 10. CDR3 length equals 16 residues. Germline CDR1 is SGHVS and CDR2 is FQNEAQ. CDR3 amino acids: CASRPSRGTGYNEQFF. In DNA form, the CDR3 reads TGTGCCAGCAGACCTAGTCGGGGGACAGGGTACAATGAGCAGTTCTTC.

The chain recombines TRBV5-1 with TRBJ2-5; D is undetermined. This CDR3 has 15 amino acids. In germline, CDR1 is SGHRS, CDR2 YFSETQ. Trimming took off 0 bases at V and 1 base at J, with 10 bases between the two ends. The CDR3 DNA is TGCGCCAGCAGCTTGGAGGTATCGGGCCAAGAGACCCAGTACTTC. Protein product: CASSLEVSGQETQYF.

The gene calls are TRBV2 and TRBJ2-2; TRBD1 might be the D (5 bases). Germline V gene data show CDR1 as SNHLY and CDR2 as FYNNEI. The CDR3 totals 14 residues. The V and J ends lost 8 bases and 3 bases respectively, with 13 bases between them. The chain's CDR3 is CASGAAGDTGELFF. The CDR3 DNA is TGTGCCAGCGGGGCGGCAGGAGACACCGGGGAGCTGTTTTTT.

This rearrangement joins TRBV5-5 to TRBJ2-7; 10 bases align to TRBD2. The CDR3 runs 17 residues. The V gene end was trimmed by 0 bases and the J gene end by 6 bases; junction bases not matched to a gene: 12. Germline CDR1 reads SGHKS; CDR2 reads YYEKEE (reference sequence). The CDR3 loop reads CASSLELAGHSSREQYF. CDR3 DNA sequence: TGTGCCAGCAGCTTGGAACTAGCGGGGCACTCTTCTCGCGAGCAGTACTTC.

The gene calls are TRBV7-9 and TRBJ1-4, with no clear D. The V end lost 0 bases, the J end lost 5 bases, and 7 bases lay between the germline ends. The CDR3 runs to 14 residues. Germline V gene lookup returns CDR1 SEHNR and CDR2 FQNEAQ (reference sequence). The CDR3 nucleotides read TGTGCCAGCAGCTTAGCGGGCTCGAATGAAAAACTGTTTTTT. Its protein product is CASSLAGSNEKLFF.

The chain links TRBV25-1 to TRBJ2-1; D may be TRBD2 (5 bases). Between the trimmed V and J ends, which lost 10 bases and 0 bases, there was a span of 13 bases. CDR1 and CDR2 from the germline V gene are MGHDK and SYGVNS. The CDR3 spans 14 residues. The DNA for the CDR3 is TGTGCCACCTCGGGATTAAGCTCCTACAATGAGCAGTTCTTC. Translated: CATSGLSSYNEQFF.

The V and J genes are TRBV9 and TRBJ1-1; 8 bases map to TRBD1. CDR3 size: 14 residues. The V gene end was trimmed by 3 bases and the J gene end by 2 bases; junction bases not matched to a gene: 3. Germline-derived CDR1 and CDR2 are SGDLS and YYNGEE. CDR3 amino acids: CASSETGVNTEAFF. Here the CDR3 DNA reads TGTGCCAGCAGCGAGACAGGGGTAAACACTGAAGCTTTCTTT. Drawing the rest from reference TRBV9 and TRBJ1-1, the complete variable domain is DSGVTQTPKHLITATGQRVTLRCSPRSGDLSVYWYQQSLDQGLQFLIQYYNGEERAKGNILERFSAQQFPDLHSELNLSSLELGDSALYFCASSETGVNTEAFFGQGTRLTVV.